This is a list of T cell receptor beta chains from one sample in a study of blood T cell repertoires in COVID-19. Libraries were prepared by immunoSEQ multiplex PCR; TCRdb keeps only in-frame clonotypes and omits some of them. The table includes roughly 260,000 clones, 91% detected once. The sequenced material came from peripheral blood. These receptors were collected from a person aged 18-30 years with COVID-19, enrolled during active disease. Both conserved end residues are part of each CDR3. The order of the fields is J gene, V gene, D gene, clone size, CDR3 protein, CDR3 DNA. The D gene is left open where the match is weak. Size is omitted from some rows. Given values are once, few, many or a class for expanded clones.

>TRBJ2-2|TRBV6-5|TRBD2|once
CASLAGGELFF
TGTGCCAGCTTAGCGGGCGGGGAGCTGTTTTTT
>TRBJ1-1|TRBV19|TRBD1|once
CASQPGTGGNTEAFF
TGTGCCAGTCAACCCGGGACAGGGGGGAACACTGAAGCTTTCTTT
>TRBJ1-2|TRBV6-5|-|once
CASSPPDTFSGYTF
TGTGCCAGCAGTCCCCCAGACACCTTCTCTGGCTACACCTTC
>TRBJ2-7|TRBV3-1/TRBV3-2|TRBD1|-
CASSRGQGRANEQYF
TGTGCCAGCAGCCGGGGACAGGGTCGGGCCAACGAGCAGTACTTC
>TRBJ2-3|TRBV5-5|TRBD2|-
CASSSSTRGSAFTDTQYF
TGTGCCAGCAGCTCCTCGACTCGCGGGAGTGCCTTCACAGATACGCAGTATTTT
>TRBJ1-2|TRBV19|TRBD1|once
CASNRGADYGYTF
TGTGCCAGCAACAGGGGGGCGGACTATGGCTACACCTTC
>TRBJ2-3|TRBV19|-|-
CASKWGAGTDTQYF
TGTGCCAGTAAGTGGGGCGCAGGCACAGATACGCAGTATTTT
>TRBJ2-1|TRBV5-5|TRBD2|-
CASSLAGGGSYNEQFF
TGTGCCAGCAGCCTAGCGGGTGGAGGCTCCTACAATGAGCAGTTCTTC
>TRBJ2-1|TRBV7-9|TRBD1|-
CASSRGQGHVDEQFF
TGTGCCAGCAGCCGGGGACAGGGTCACGTCGATGAGCAGTTCTTC
>TRBJ1-2|TRBV6-6|-|-
CASRWGDNGYTF
TGTGCCAGCAGATGGGGAGATAATGGCTACACCTTC
>TRBJ2-7|TRBV5-1|-|-
CASSLVGGAYEQYF
TGCGCCAGCAGCTTGGTGGGGGGAGCCTACGAGCAGTACTTC
>TRBJ2-2|TRBV6-4|-|-
CASSDSTNTGELFF
TGTGCCAGCAGTGACTCGACTAACACCGGGGAGCTGTTTTTT
>TRBJ2-7|TRBV28|TRBD1|-
CASSSQDRGPYEQYF
TGTGCCAGCAGTTCCCAGGACAGGGGGCCCTACGAGCAGTACTTC
>TRBJ2-7|TRBV3-1/TRBV3-2|TRBD1|-
CASSSIWTGAYEQYF
TGTGCCAGCAGCTCTATCTGGACAGGGGCCTACGAGCAGTACTTC
>TRBJ2-7|TRBV10-2|-|once
CASSESIGGASGEQYF
TGCGCCAGCAGTGAGTCGATAGGCGGGGCCAGTGGAGAGCAGTACTTC
>TRBJ1-2|TRBV6-1|TRBD1|-
CASSERTGGSYGYTF
TGTGCCAGCAGTGAGCGGACAGGGGGCTCTTATGGCTACACCTTC
>TRBJ2-7|TRBV6-5|TRBD2|-
CASSYTASGSEEQYF
TGTGCCAGCAGTTACACGGCTAGCGGTTCTGAGGAGCAGTACTTC
>TRBJ2-7|TRBV12-3/TRBV12-4|-|-
CASSLRGEQYF
TGTGCCAGCAGTTTAAGAGGGGAGCAGTACTTC
>TRBJ2-3|TRBV28|-|-
CASSFERWNPDTQYF
TGTGCCAGCAGTTTCGAGCGGTGGAACCCAGATACGCAGTATTTT
>TRBJ1-6|TRBV20-1|-|-
CSAPPFRPLHF
TGCAGTGCTCCCCCGTTCAGACCCCTCCACTTT
>TRBJ2-5|TRBV11-2|-|-
CASSLDIETQYF
TGTGCCAGCAGCTTAGATATAGAGACCCAGTACTTC
>TRBJ2-5|TRBV6-5|TRBD2|-
CASSLGGDQETQYF
TGTGCCAGCAGTTTGGGGGGGGACCAAGAGACCCAGTACTTC
>TRBJ1-3|TRBV29-1|TRBD1|-
CSALGDSSGNTIYF
TGCAGCGCCCTGGGGGACAGCTCTGGAAACACCATATATTTT
>TRBJ2-5|TRBV2|TRBD2|-
CASNLRTSGRSQETQYF
TGTGCCAGCAACCTTCGGACTAGCGGGAGGTCCCAAGAGACCCAGTACTTC
>TRBJ2-2|TRBV18|-|-
CASSGAVNTGELFF
TGTGCCAGCTCGGGGGCAGTGAACACCGGGGAGCTGTTTTTT
>TRBJ2-1|TRBV18|TRBD2|few
CASSPPSSGRGNEQFF
TGTGCCAGCTCACCCCCTTCGAGCGGGAGGGGAAATGAGCAGTTCTTC
>TRBJ1-5|TRBV28|-|-
CASPEGGLSNQPQHF
TGTGCCAGCCCCGAGGGGGGGTTAAGTAATCAGCCCCAGCATTTT